Below, 12 T cell receptor beta chains from the same sample are listed, as sequenced in a study of cytomegalovirus exposure and HLA in healthy donors. Vbeta (60) and Jbeta (13) primers were used in the PCR. The method was immunoSEQ multiplex PCR; TCRdb's version includes in-frame clones alone and lacks a portion of them. The sample holds about 140,000 clones, about three quarters seen once. Specimen: PBMCs. Source of these receptors: a male donor in good health and CMV-seropositive.

The genes are TRBV4-3 and TRBJ1-4; D uncertain. The CDR3 has 18 residues. Trimming left V 1 base short and J 4 bases short, with 19 bases between. CDR1 and CDR2 (germline): LGHNA, YSLEER. This CDR3 is CASSQAPGGMAINEKLFF. The CDR3 coding sequence is TGCGCCAGCAGCCAAGCCCCAGGTGGAATGGCAATTAATGAAAAACTGTTTTTT.

The chain carries TRBV11-2 and TRBJ2-5, with D maybe TRBD1 (6 bases). The germline V gene encodes CDR1 SGHAT and CDR2 FQNNGV. V gave up 4 bases and J gave up 5 bases, with 11 bases separating them. The CDR3 contains 13 residues. The CDR3 loop reads CASSSPDRETQYF. In DNA form, the CDR3 reads TGTGCCAGCAGCTCCCCTGACAGGGAGACCCAGTACTTC.

The rearrangement links TRBV4-3 to TRBJ2-1; 12 nucleotides agree with TRBD2. The CDR3 length is 17 residues. Germline V lookup: CDR1 LGHNA, CDR2 YSLEER. Trimming cost V 0 bases and J 4 bases; bases outside gene matches: 4. CDR3 DNA sequence: TGCGCCAGCAGCCAAGATCTAGCGGGAGGGCCGTACAATGAGCAGTTCTTC. Translated, it gives CASSQDLAGGPYNEQFF.

The chain links TRBV7-9 to TRBJ1-4, with 8 bases matching TRBD1. Germline CDR1 and CDR2: SEHNR and FQNEAQ (reference sequence). V gave up 4 bases and J gave up 5 bases; unmatched junction bases: 9. The CDR3 contains 16 residues. The CDR3 is CASSWGGTGPNEKLFF. The CDR3 DNA follows: TGTGCCAGCAGCTGGGGGGGGACAGGTCCAAATGAAAAACTGTTTTTT.

The chain is built from TRBV28 and TRBJ2-7; no clear D gene. The CDR3 consists of 15 residues. V lost 6 bases, J lost 3 bases, and 18 bases lay in between. Per the germline V gene, CDR1 is MDHEN and CDR2 is SYDVKM. CDR3: CASRRTKGLNYEQYF. DNA for the CDR3: TGTGCCAGCAGACGAACTAAAGGTCTCAACTACGAGCAGTACTTC.

This clone was found once. V is TRBV28 and J is TRBJ2-1; TRBD2 matches at 14 bases. Germline CDR1 is MDHEN and CDR2 is SYDVKM. The CDR3 length is 16 residues. V was clipped by 5 bases and J by 8 bases; unmatched bases: 8. Here the CDR3 DNA reads TGTGCCAGCAGTACTTACGGACTAGCGGGAGGCTATGAGCAGTTCTTC. It translates to CASSTYGLAGGYEQFF.

The gene calls are TRBV27 and TRBJ1-2, with TRBD1 as a possible D gene (6 bases). Germline V lookup: CDR1 MNHEY, CDR2 SMNVEV (reference sequence). V was shortened by 2 bases and J by 0 bases, with 16 bases between the two germline ends. This CDR3 comprises 17 residues. CDR3 sequence (DNA): TGTGCCAGCAGTTTAAGGGGGACCAGCTTTGCTAACTATGGCTACACCTTC. Its translation: CASSLRGTSFANYGYTF.

The rearrangement joins TRBV9 to TRBJ2-4, with 15 bases identical to TRBD2. Per the germline V gene, CDR1 is SGDLS and CDR2 is YYNGEE. The trim removed 3 bases at V and 0 bases at J, leaving 13 bases unmatched. This CDR3 spans 21 amino acids. The chain's CDR3 is CASSERTGTSGGKLAKNIQYF. The CDR3 nucleotides are TGTGCCAGCAGCGAGCGAACCGGGACTAGCGGGGGGAAGTTAGCCAAAAACATTCAGTACTTC.

CDR3 sequence reads: CASSGFGPSGRASTDTQYF. The CDR3 region has the DNA TGTGCCAGCAGTGGATTTGGGCCTAGCGGGAGGGCTAGCACAGATACGCAGTATTTT. This chain connects TRBV2 to TRBJ2-3, with 12 bases fitting TRBD2. V lost 4 bases to trimming and J lost 0 bases; unmatched junction nucleotides: 11. This CDR3 comprises 19 residues. The germline V gene encodes CDR1 SNHLY and CDR2 FYNNEI.

The gene calls are TRBV6-5 and TRBJ2-5; a possible D gene is TRBD1 (6 bases). The CDR3 spans 16 residues. Trimming removed 0 bases at V and 4 bases at J, with 15 bases between. Germline V CDR1 and CDR2: MNHEY, SVGAGI. The CDR3 DNA reads as TGTGCCAGCAGTTACTCCGGCCTGGGGGCGCGAGAGACCCAGTACTTC. This encodes CASSYSGLGARETQYF.

The rearrangement links TRBV10-3 to TRBJ2-2; 8 bases are shared with TRBD1. The V and J ends lost 6 bases and 4 bases, in that order; junction bases with no gene match: 1. Germline lookup yields CDR1 ENHRY and CDR2 SYGVKD. The CDR3 totals 13 residues. CDR3 sequence (DNA): TGTGCCATCAGGGGGACAGGCACCGGGGAGCTGTTTTTT. Its protein is CAIRGTGTGELFF.

This clone has only one observation. The V and J genes are TRBV7-9 and TRBJ1-2; TRBD1 agrees at 11 bases. The CDR3 loop spans 17 amino acids. Trimming removed 5 bases from V and 4 bases from J; junction bases left unmatched: 12. CDR1 is SEHNR, CDR2 FQNEAQ, per germline (reference sequence). The CDR3 spells CASSPGQGVSTLYGYTF. CDR3 DNA sequence: TGTGCCAGCAGCCCGGGACAGGGGGTATCCACCCTCTATGGCTACACCTTC.